The 11 T cell receptor beta chains given below trace back to one sample, sequenced in a study of identical twins. MiXCR, run by TCRdb on the 5' RACE reads, gives a single entry per CDR3 protein. The sample lists 700,000 to 950,000 distinct CDR3 sequences, approximately 13% seen once, with around 1.5% in the top ten. The same data also went into a second study, on yellow fever vaccine responses in identical twins.

Sequenced sample: PBMCs. The receptors were gathered from a young woman in good health.

This clonotype has more than one count but fewer than ten. This chain links TRBV15 with TRBJ2-1; TRBD2 matches at 9 bases. J was trimmed by 0 bases and V by 4 bases; bases with no gene match: 19. The CDR3 spans 21 residues. Looked up from germline, CDR1 is LNHNV and CDR2 is YYDKDF (reference sequence). Here the CDR3 reads CATSTTRLLAGGKTSYNEQFF. The CDR3 nucleotides read TGTGCCACCAGCACAACCAGGCTACTGGCGGGGGGGAAGACCTCCTACAATGAGCAGTTCTTC.

This clonotype showed up just a few times. The rearrangement joins TRBV28 to TRBJ2-3, with 11 bases aligning to TRBD2. The CDR3 loop spans 18 amino acids. CDR1 and CDR2 from the germline V gene are MDHEN and SYDVKM. V gave up 6 bases and J gave up 0 bases; unmatched junction bases: 11. The CDR3 here is CASSSGIAGGPSTDTQYF. In nucleotides, the CDR3 is TGTGCCAGCAGCTCGGGGATAGCGGGAGGGCCTAGCACAGATACGCAGTATTTT.

The chain combines TRBV12-3 or TRBV12-4 with TRBJ1-4, with 11 positions matching TRBD1. The CDR3 is made up of 14 amino acids. After removal of 10 bases from V and 8 bases from J, the junction contained 9 bases not matched to a gene. CDR3 region: CATRDRGEGEKLFF. The CDR3 DNA follows: TGTGCCACCCGGGACAGGGGGGAAGGAGAAAAACTGTTTTTT.

There are many counts of this clonotype. The gene calls are TRBV12-3 or TRBV12-4 and TRBJ2-5; TRBD1 agrees at 7 bases. The J segment lost 3 bases and the V segment lost 2 bases, leaving 6 bases of the junction unmatched. The CDR3 covers 15 residues. The CDR3 DNA is TGTGCCAGCAGTTTAACCGGGACAGTAAAAGAGACCCAGTACTTC. This sequence encodes CASSLTGTVKETQYF.

This clonotype was seen ten or more times. The chain couples TRBV20-1 to TRBJ2-3, with no clear D. V gave up 5 bases and J gave up 0 bases, with 15 bases separating them. CDR1 is DFQATT and CDR2 is SNEGSKA in the germline V gene (reference sequence). This CDR3 spans 15 amino acids. The CDR3 sequence is CSAGTSAFSTDTQYF. In DNA, the CDR3 is TGCAGTGCTGGAACTTCAGCCTTCAGCACAGATACGCAGTATTTT.

The J gene is TRBJ2-4, the V gene TRBV29-1; a weak D match, TRBD1 (7 bases). Per the germline V gene, CDR1 is SQVTM and CDR2 is ANQGSEA. With 0 bases removed from V and 3 bases from J, the gap between germline ends came to 15 bases. The CDR3 loop spans 16 amino acids. The CDR3 DNA reads TGCAGCGTTGAAGATTTCGGACAGGAGGGCAAAAACATTCAGTACTTC. Encoded protein: CSVEDFGQEGKNIQYF.

This clonotype was counted many times. The chain links TRBV11-2 to TRBJ2-2; no definite D call. This CDR3 comprises 15 residues. V was pared by 5 bases and J by 4 bases, with 14 bases between. Germline V gives CDR1 SGHAT, CDR2 FQNNGV. CDR3 residues: CASSPERFGTGELFF. In DNA, the CDR3 is TGTGCCAGCAGCCCGGAAAGATTCGGCACCGGGGAGCTGTTTTTT.

This clonotype was picked up many times. The rearrangement uses TRBV7-6 and TRBJ2-3, with D perhaps matching TRBD1 or TRBD2 (5 bases each). The CDR3 sequence is 14 residues long. CDR1 SGHVS and CDR2 FNYEAQ come from the germline V gene. The CDR3 sequence is CASKRGVSTDTQYF. DNA of the CDR3: TGTGCGTCGAAGAGGGGCGTAAGCACAGATACGCAGTATTTT.

This clonotype has more than one count but fewer than ten. The J gene is TRBJ2-7, the V gene TRBV2; TRBD1 matches 10 bases. This CDR3 is built from 15 residues. The germline V gene has CDR1 SNHLY and CDR2 FYNNEI. Unmatched junction bases numbered 9, after V lost 5 bases and J lost 5 bases. CDR3 in DNA: TGTGCCAGCAGTCCGGGACAGGGGTTCCGTAACGAGCAGTACTTC. Encoded protein: CASSPGQGFRNEQYF.

This clonotype has only a few counts. Sequence at one end of the junction differs from germline and may be a read error. The CDR3 DNA reads as TGTGCCACCAGTACAGGGCGATCAACTGGGAACACTAAAGCTTTCTTT. This translates into CATSTGRSTGNTKAFF. V usage is TRBV24-1 and J usage is TRBJ1-1; tentatively, D is TRBD1 (6 bases). Germline loops: CDR1 KGHDR, CDR2 SFDVKD. There are 16 residues in the CDR3.

This clonotype showed up just a few times. This chain links TRBV24-1 with TRBJ1-1; the match to TRBD1 covers 7 bases. Per the germline V gene, CDR1 is KGHDR and CDR2 is SFDVKD. V was clipped by 8 bases and J by 4 bases; unmatched bases: 9. This CDR3 comprises 14 residues. The CDR3 region has the DNA TGTGCCACCAAGACAGGGTTTTCAGGCACTGAAGCTTTCTTT. As protein: CATKTGFSGTEAFF.